This T cell receptor beta chain was identified during a study of blood T cells in healthy people across ages. This CDR3 comprises 17 residues. Germline V gene sequence: CDR1 ENHRY, CDR2 SYGVKD. V shed 1 base and J shed 0 bases, with 16 bases lying between them. In this sample, this clonotype turned up many times. A minimum of 7 million PBMCs was isolated per sample. For the second PCR, which ran for about 6 to 11 cycles, a sample-barcoded 5' primer and a J-beta primer mix were used. TCRdb analysed the 5' RACE reads with MiXCR anew, one entry per CDR3 protein. The repertoire holds hundreds of thousands of distinct CDR3 sequences, with 45% to 60% as singletons.

The V and J genes are TRBV10-3 and TRBJ2-7, with D possibly TRBD2 on 6 matching bases. Sequenced: blood. This receptor was taken from a woman aged 80 or over in good health. The CDR3 DNA reads as TGTGCCATCAGTGAGTTTCTGGGACTGTCGCGCTCCTACGAGCAGTACTTC. Protein product: CAISEFLGLSRSYEQYF.